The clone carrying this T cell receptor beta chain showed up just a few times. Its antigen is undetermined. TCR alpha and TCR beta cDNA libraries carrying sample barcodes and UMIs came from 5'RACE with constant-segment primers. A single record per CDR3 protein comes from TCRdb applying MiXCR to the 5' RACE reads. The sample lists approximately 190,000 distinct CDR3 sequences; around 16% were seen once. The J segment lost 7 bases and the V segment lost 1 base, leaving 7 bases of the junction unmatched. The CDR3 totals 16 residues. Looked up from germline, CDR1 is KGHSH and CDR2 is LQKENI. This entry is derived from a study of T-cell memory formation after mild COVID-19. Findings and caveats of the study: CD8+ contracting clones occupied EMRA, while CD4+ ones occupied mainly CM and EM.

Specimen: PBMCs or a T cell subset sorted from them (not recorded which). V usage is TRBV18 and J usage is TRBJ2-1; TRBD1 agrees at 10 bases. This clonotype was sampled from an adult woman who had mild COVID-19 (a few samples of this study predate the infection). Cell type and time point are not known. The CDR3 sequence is CASSPLGQGEGNEQFF. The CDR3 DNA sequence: TGTGCCAGCTCACCACTCGGACAGGGGGAGGGGAATGAGCAGTTCTTC. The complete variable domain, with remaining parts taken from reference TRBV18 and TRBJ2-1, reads NAGVMQNPRHLVRRRGQEARLRCSPMKGHSHVYWYRQLPEEGLKFMVYLQKENIIDESGMPKERFSAEFPKEGPSILRIQQVVRGDSAAYFCASSPLGQGEGNEQFFGPGTRLTVL.